This TCR beta chain emerged from a study of shared clonotypes between healthy human individuals. The CDR3 has 16 amino acids. V was clipped by 4 bases and J by 3 bases; unmatched bases: 12. Germline assignment: CDR1 SGHDN and CDR2 FVKESK. Regarding the study as a whole: Clonotype sharing across several donors was observed for 4% to 5.5% of naive CD4 clonotypes. Memory subsets had estimated richness that was generally smaller than that of naive subsets. The genetic and exposure-history diversity represented was limited by few donors.

A remark on this clone: Its antigen is not known.

It was CD45RO-negative cells, positively selected for CCR7, that made up naive CD8 cells, with terminally differentiated effector memory CD45RA+ cells excluded. Among the donors, all were Caucasian adults who lived in Nashville, Tennessee. Using immunoSEQ multiplex PCR, the repertoire was profiled, and TCRdb retains in-frame clones only, with some absent. Among approximately 810,000 clones listed, over 90% were seen once. The TCR was taken from a man aged 25 to 40 in good health. The sample was naive CD8+ T cells sorted from blood. The chain is built from TRBV14 and TRBJ2-7; 7 positions match TRBD2. CDR3 DNA sequence: TGTGCCAGCAGCCTATACAGCGGGGTAGGGGACTACGAGCAGTACTTC. Amino acids: CASSLYSGVGDYEQYF.